This T cell receptor (beta chain) is from a study of blood T cell repertoires in COVID-19. Looking at the study overall: The United States, Italy and Spain provided the acute and convalescent COVID-19 samples. Sources were T cells, B-cell-depleted T cells, or PBMCs; the material itself was cDNA or gDNA.

Per the authors' pipeline: Cell counts per sample came from amplifying reference gene primers. Generated by immunoSEQ multiplex PCR, the TCRdb table keeps only in-frame clones and is missing some. Clone size and the V and J calls come from that table; the DNA yielded D and trimming. The table records approximately 290,000 clones, around 89% of them present only once. CDR1 is WSHSY and CDR2 is SAAADI in the germline V gene. The CDR3 covers 16 residues. V dropped 9 bases and J dropped 2; count of bases not matched to a gene: 11. Sequencing was carried out using peripheral blood. This receptor was taken from a man younger than 45 with acute or convalescent COVID-19. The J gene is TRBJ2-1, the V gene TRBV10-2, with TRBD2 matching 9 bases. The CDR3 protein is CASRGWLAGTYNEQFF. In DNA form, the CDR3 reads TGCGCCAGTCGCGGGTGGCTAGCGGGGACCTACAATGAGCAGTTCTTC.